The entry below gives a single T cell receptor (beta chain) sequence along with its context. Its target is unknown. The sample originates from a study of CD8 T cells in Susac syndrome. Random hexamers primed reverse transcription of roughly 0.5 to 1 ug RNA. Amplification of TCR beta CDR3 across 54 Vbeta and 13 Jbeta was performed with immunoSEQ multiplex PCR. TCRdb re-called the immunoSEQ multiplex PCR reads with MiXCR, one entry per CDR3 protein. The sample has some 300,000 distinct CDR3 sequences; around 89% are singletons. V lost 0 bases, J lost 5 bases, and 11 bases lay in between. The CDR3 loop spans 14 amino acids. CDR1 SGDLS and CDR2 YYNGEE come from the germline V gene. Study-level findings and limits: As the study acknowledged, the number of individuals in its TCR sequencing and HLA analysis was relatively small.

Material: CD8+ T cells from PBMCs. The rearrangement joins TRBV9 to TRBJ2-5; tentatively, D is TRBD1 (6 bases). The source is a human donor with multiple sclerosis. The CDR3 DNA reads TGTGCCAGCAGCGTAGAGGACAGTTGGGAGACCCAGTACTTC. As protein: CASSVEDSWETQYF.